This TCR beta chain is drawn from a study of blood T cell repertoires in COVID-19. Method: immunoSEQ multiplex PCR; TCRdb's copy keeps in-frame clones and lacks some. Of some 250,000 clones in the sample, over 65% were seen once. V gave up 4 bases and J gave up 3 bases; unmatched junction bases: 11. This CDR3 is built from 17 residues. The germline V gene encodes CDR1 KGHSH and CDR2 LQKENI. Sequencing was carried out using peripheral blood. This rearrangement joins TRBV18 to TRBJ1-2; 10 bases align to TRBD1. This clonotype was obtained from a woman at least 80 years old with acute or convalescent COVID-19. CDR3 protein: CASSRETGGVSDYGYTF. The CDR3 DNA reads as TGTGCCAGCTCACGGGAGACAGGGGGCGTTTCAGACTATGGCTACACCTTC.